This T cell receptor beta chain derives from a study of T cell repertoires in cytomegalovirus infection. Study-level results: Within the response measured ex vivo, HLA-C-restricted CMV-specific TCR beta clonotypes were dominant.

TCRdb reanalysed the reads using MiXCR and keeps one entry per CDR3 protein. The sample consists of 480,000 or so distinct CDR3 sequences, 11% of them appearing once. CDR1 is MNHEY, CDR2 SMNVEV, per germline (reference sequence). The V and J ends lost 5 bases and 1 base respectively, with 14 bases between them. CDR3 size: 15 residues. This clonotype was detected a few times. The antigen is undetermined. The V and J genes are TRBV27 and TRBJ1-1; D unclear. The TCR comes from a human donor in good health (CMV status not recorded). Some clones in this sample may be carry-over from other donors' samples. Sequenced material: PBMCs. The CDR3 loop reads CASSQNPGPNTEAFF. CDR3 sequence (DNA): TGTGCCAGCAGTCAAAATCCAGGACCGAACACTGAAGCTTTCTTT.